The 18 T cell receptor beta chains reported below all come from one sample, sequenced in a study of blood T cell repertoires in COVID-19. The repertoire was sequenced with immunoSEQ multiplex PCR; TCRdb's copy has only in-frame clones and lacks some. Among some 250,000 clones listed, roughly 91% were seen once. The sequenced material came from peripheral blood. All receptors come from a woman in her thirties or forties who had recovered from COVID-19.

This clone was counted a single time. The genes are TRBV7-8 and TRBJ1-5; maybe TRBD1 (6 bases). CDR3 size: 18 residues. V was clipped by 4 bases and J by 2 bases, with 21 bases between them. Germline CDR1 is SGHVS and CDR2 is FQNEAQ. CDR3 in amino acids: CASSSRRGGLSGNQPQHF. The CDR3 DNA reads TGTGCCAGCAGCTCCCGTCGGGGGGGCTTAAGTGGCAATCAGCCCCAGCATTTT.

The gene calls are TRBV11-3 and TRBJ2-7; D might be TRBD1 (6 bases). The CDR3 extends over 14 amino acids. Germline loops: CDR1 SGHNT, CDR2 YENEEA. Trimming stripped 5 bases from V and 1 base from J, with 12 bases between. CDR3 in DNA: TGTGCCAGCAGCCTCGGACAGCTTTCCTACGAGCAGTACTTC. Residues: CASSLGQLSYEQYF.

This clone was counted a single time. The chain combines TRBV5-1 with TRBJ2-5, with TRBD2 matching over 7 bases. Germline trimming cut 5 bases from V and 1 base from J; bases unmatched to any gene: 5. The CDR3 loop spans 14 amino acids. CDR1 SGHRS and CDR2 YFSETQ come from the germline V gene. The CDR3 DNA follows: TGCGCCAGCAGGCCCGGGGGGACCCAAGAGACCCAGTACTTC. Amino acid sequence: CASRPGGTQETQYF.

The rearrangement links TRBV6-4 to TRBJ2-7; a weak D match, TRBD2 (5 bases). Per the germline V gene, CDR1 is MRHNA and CDR2 is SNTAGT. The CDR3 covers 15 residues. The V gene lost 6 bases and the J gene lost 5 bases, with 20 bases spanning the gap. The CDR3 is CASRGGGRWRHEQYF. In nucleotides, the CDR3 is TGTGCCAGCAGGGGCGGAGGCCGGTGGAGGCACGAGCAGTACTTC.

This clone was seen only a few times. V usage is TRBV2 and J usage is TRBJ1-1; TRBD1 might be the D (5 bases). The V end lost 3 bases, the J end lost 5 bases, and 7 bases lay between the germline ends. This CDR3 contains 12 residues. The V gene's germline CDR1 is SNHLY and CDR2 FYNNEI. In DNA, the CDR3 is TGTGCCAGCAGTGAGGGGGGTACTGAAGCTTTCTTT. It encodes CASSEGGTEAFF.

CDR3 nucleotide sequence: TGTGCCTGGAGCGGTGGGGGGGCGCATAGCACTGAAGCTTTCTTT. It translates to CAWSGGGAHSTEAFF. V gene TRBV30 combines with J gene TRBJ1-1, with D possibly being TRBD1 (6 bases). This CDR3 region has 15 residues. V lost 3 bases and J lost 4, with 18 bases in between. Germline V gives CDR1 GTSNPN, CDR2 SVGIG (reference sequence).

The V gene is TRBV18, the J gene TRBJ1-4, with 11 nucleotides matching TRBD1. The CDR3 runs to 17 residues. Germline CDR1 KGHSH, CDR2 LQKENI. V shed 2 bases, J shed 8 bases, and the junction held 10 bases outside the gene matches. CDR3 coding DNA: TGTGCCAGCTCACCAATAGGCGGACAGGGGGCGCAGGAAAAACTGTTTTTT. It specifies CASSPIGGQGAQEKLFF.

The chain combines TRBV4-3 with TRBJ2-7, with TRBD2 identical over 8 bases. From germline, CDR1 is LGHNA and CDR2 YSLEER. V gave up 3 bases and J gave up 5 bases; unmatched junction bases: 12. The CDR3 contains 16 residues. The CDR3 loop is CASSHRTSGTFHEQYV. DNA for the CDR3: TGCGCCAGCAGCCACCGCACTAGCGGAACCTTCCACGAGCAGTACGTC.

In DNA form, the CDR3 reads TGTGCCAGTGGGTCGAGGGGGCACCGGGAGCTGTTTTTT. Its protein product is CASGSRGHRELFF. The chain joins TRBV19 to TRBJ2-2; 7 bases are shared with TRBD1. The CDR3 extends over 13 amino acids. V was pared by 8 bases and J by 9 bases, with 9 bases of the junction left unmatched. Germline loops: CDR1 LNHDA, CDR2 SQIVND (reference sequence).

This clone has a handful of counts. Other DNA sequences in the same sample also yield this CDR3. The gene calls are TRBV4-3 and TRBJ1-5; no definite D call. The CDR3 consists of 13 residues. In germline, CDR1 is LGHNA, CDR2 YSLEER. V lost 0 bases and J lost 7, with 7 bases in between. The chain's CDR3 is CASSQELRQPQHF. DNA for the CDR3: TGCGCCAGCAGCCAAGAACTCAGGCAGCCCCAGCATTTT.

This clone appeared a single time. The chain recombines TRBV3-1 (or the pseudogene TRBV3-2) with TRBJ1-2; 10 bases align to TRBD1. The CDR3 length is 15 residues. V shed 0 bases and J 8 bases; nucleotides not matched to a gene: 6. Germline CDR1 and CDR2: LGHDT and YNNKEL (reference sequence). CDR3 in DNA: TGTGCCAGCAGCCAAGACCTGACAGGGGGCAACGGCTACACCTTC. It is translated as CASSQDLTGGNGYTF.

This rearrangement joins TRBV5-1 to TRBJ2-5; 9 bases are a match to TRBD1. V gave up 0 bases and J gave up 2 bases; unmatched junction bases: 2. The CDR3 contains 15 residues. Germline V lookup: CDR1 SGHRS, CDR2 YFSETQ. CDR3 sequence (DNA): TGCGCCAGCAGCTTGGCGACAGGGGGTCAAGAGACCCAGTACTTC. Residues: CASSLATGGQETQYF. The full variable domain, completed using reference TRBV5-1 and TRBJ2-5, is KAGVTQTPRYLIKTRGQQVTLSCSPISGHRSVSWYQQTPGQGLQFLFEYFSETQRNKGNFPGRFSGRQFSNSRSEMNVSTLELGDSALYLCASSLATGGQETQYFGPGTRLLVL.

A remark on this clone: Within the sample, other DNA sequences also encode this same CDR3. The V gene is TRBV7-7, the J gene TRBJ2-5; D is unclear. Germline CDR1 is SSHAT and CDR2 is FNYEAQ (reference sequence). The CDR3 covers 13 residues. V gave up 1 base and J gave up 2 bases, with 5 bases separating them. The DNA for the CDR3 is TGTGCCAGCAGCTTAGGTAGACAAGAGACCCAGTACTTC. It encodes CASSLGRQETQYF.

The chain employs TRBV5-1 and TRBJ2-2, with D maybe TRBD1 (7 bases). Germline loops: CDR1 SGHRS, CDR2 YFSETQ. V lost 8 bases and J 3 bases, leaving 14 bases between the germline ends. The CDR3 consists of 14 residues. CDR3 in DNA: TGCGCCAGTGGGCGGGACAGTTACACCGGGGAGCTGTTTTTT. Its translation: CASGRDSYTGELFF.

J is TRBJ1-2 and V is TRBV5-5, with TRBD1 matching over 8 bases. V lost 3 bases to trimming and J lost 7 bases; unmatched junction nucleotides: 11. From germline, CDR1 is SGHKS and CDR2 YYEKEE (reference sequence). The CDR3 loop spans 15 amino acids. The CDR3 loop is CASSSPDREKGGYTF. The DNA for the CDR3 is TGTGCCAGCAGCTCCCCGGACAGGGAGAAAGGTGGCTACACCTTC.

The chain joins TRBV2 to TRBJ2-2, with 10 nucleotides matching TRBD2. J gave up 6 bases and V 4 bases, and 5 bases lay outside the gene matches. This CDR3 contains 15 residues. Germline V lookup: CDR1 SNHLY, CDR2 FYNNEI. The CDR3 spells CASSGGSGRSGELFF. CDR3 DNA: TGTGCCAGCAGTGGGGGTAGCGGGAGGTCCGGGGAGCTGTTTTTT.

The chain is built from TRBV10-3 and TRBJ2-1; no definite D call. This CDR3 is 13 amino acids long. V lost 2 bases and J 2 bases, leaving 4 bases between the germline ends. Germline assignment: CDR1 ENHRY and CDR2 SYGVKD. DNA for the CDR3: TGTGCCATCAGTGAGCTTCCCTACAATGAGCAGTTCTTC. It codes for CAISELPYNEQFF.

This chain links TRBV11-3 with TRBJ2-1; 13 positions agree with TRBD2. The CDR3 totals 16 residues. CDR1 is SGHNT and CDR2 is YENEEA in the germline V gene. The V gene end was trimmed by 1 base and the J gene end by 5 bases; junction bases not matched to a gene: 2. The CDR3 region is CASSLVLAGGNNEQFF. The CDR3 DNA reads as TGTGCCAGCAGCTTAGTACTAGCGGGGGGGAACAATGAGCAGTTCTTC.